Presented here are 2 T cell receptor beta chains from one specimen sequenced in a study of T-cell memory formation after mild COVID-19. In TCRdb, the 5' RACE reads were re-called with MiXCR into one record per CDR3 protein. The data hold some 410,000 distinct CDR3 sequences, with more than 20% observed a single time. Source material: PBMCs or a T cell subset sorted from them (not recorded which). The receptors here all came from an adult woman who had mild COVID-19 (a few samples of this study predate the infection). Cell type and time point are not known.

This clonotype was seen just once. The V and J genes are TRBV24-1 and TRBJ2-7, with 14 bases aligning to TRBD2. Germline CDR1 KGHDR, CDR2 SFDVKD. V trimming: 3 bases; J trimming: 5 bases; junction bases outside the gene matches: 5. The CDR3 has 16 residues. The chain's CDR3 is CATSDPGLAGVDEQYF. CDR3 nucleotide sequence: TGTGCCACCAGTGATCCGGGACTAGCGGGAGTTGACGAGCAGTACTTC.

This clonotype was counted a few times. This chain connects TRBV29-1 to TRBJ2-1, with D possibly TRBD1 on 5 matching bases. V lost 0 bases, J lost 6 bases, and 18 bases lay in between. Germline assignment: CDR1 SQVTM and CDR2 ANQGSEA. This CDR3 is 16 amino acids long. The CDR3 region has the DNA TGCAGCGTTGAAGAGGGAAAGGGGTTTTGGACCAATGAGCAGTTCTTC. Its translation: CSVEEGKGFWTNEQFF.